A single T cell receptor beta chain is shown here with its context. Its recognized antigen is unknown. There are no base qualities to consult, and no much larger clone falls within one base. This record comes from a study of blood T cell repertoires in COVID-19 (dated by TCRdb to the early 2020s). With respect to the entire study: The collaborator samples originated in the United States, Italy and Spain and spanned the acute and convalescent phases of COVID-19. A de-identified subject ID, COVID-19 status, age in years and sex were almost always included in the sample metadata. The repertoires were released in a freely available public database meant as a resource for research on the immune response to SARS-CoV-2. The prospective study material was composed of cDNA or gDNA derived from T cells, B-cell-depleted T cells, or PBMCs. Samples were obtained from the ongoing ImmuneRACE study (first 160 participants) and from about 1,300 subjects provided by 6 global collaborators. Subjects who had been exposed to COVID-19, were actively infected with it, or had recovered from it provided the deeply sampled blood TCRbeta repertoires that made up the dataset. Where HLA class I and class II types were available, the types were taken from metadata supplied by the sample provider, not from assay-based typing. Overall study outcomes, separate from this receptor: The amount of clinical and demographic metadata varied by source and participant and was provided uncurated.

In Seattle, one collaborating source enrolled patients while the infection was active and tracked those patients longitudinally over the course of disease. Collaborating institutions collected whole blood in K2EDTA tubes following their own protocols. Collaborator samples were shipped for TCRbeta analysis as frozen whole blood, isolated PBMCs, or DNA extracted from either sample type. TCRbeta CDR3 regions were amplified from genomic DNA by means of the immunoSEQ Assay, a bias-controlled multiplex PCR. Under the source paper's analysis protocol: Within the assay, amplification of reference gene primers was used to estimate how many nucleated cells each sample contained. To quantify the absolute abundance of each unique TCRbeta CDR3 rearrangement, sequence reads were collapsed and filtered. Productive Simpson clonality was computed per sample as the square root of Simpson's diversity index over productive rearrangements. The immuneACCESS repertoire file appears here via TCRdb, limited to in-frame rearrangements. These files lack a portion of the clones; in checked studies, under half of the deficit traces to unresolved V genes, and the cause of the others is not known. For V, J and clone size, that table is used; D and trimming come from the DNA. The sample table shows fewer than 450,000 clones, and roughly 88% are seen once. Around 12% of the sample comes from the top ten.

Its CDR3 holds 15 amino acids, cysteine through phenylalanine. The retained sequence is limited to the CDR3, 45 bases, with the frame set at the first base. The CDR1 and CDR2 encoded by the germline V gene (reference sequence) are LNHDA and SQIVND. Relative to germline, V is missing 5 bases and J is missing 6 bases, with 11 bases of the junction outside any gene match. Here the chain combines TRBV19 and TRBJ2-3, with 7 bases matching TRBD2. Material for sequencing was peripheral blood. This clonotype was obtained from a woman in her forties or fifties with COVID-19, enrolled during active disease. The base sequence is TGTGCCAGTAGTTACTCCGGGGGGTCCGGGGATACGCAGTATTTT. It specifies CASSYSGGSGDTQYF.